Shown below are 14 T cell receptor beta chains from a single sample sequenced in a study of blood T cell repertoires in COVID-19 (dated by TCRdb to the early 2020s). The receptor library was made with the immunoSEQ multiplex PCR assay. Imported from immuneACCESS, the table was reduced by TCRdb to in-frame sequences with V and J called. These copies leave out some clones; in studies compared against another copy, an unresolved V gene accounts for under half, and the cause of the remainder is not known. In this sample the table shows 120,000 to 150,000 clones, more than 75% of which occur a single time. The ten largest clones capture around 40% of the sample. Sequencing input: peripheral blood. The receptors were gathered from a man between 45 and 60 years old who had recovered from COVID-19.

The CDR3 DNA reads TGCAGCGTAGGAGACAGTCTTAATTCACCCCTCCACTTT. Its protein product is CSVGDSLNSPLHF. The V and J genes are TRBV29-1 and TRBJ1-6; perhaps TRBD1 as D (5 bases). Trimming left V 6 bases short and J 6 bases short, with 12 bases between. CDR1 SQVTM and CDR2 ANQGSEA come from the germline V gene. The CDR3 extends over 13 amino acids. The whole variable domain, filled in from reference TRBV29-1 and TRBJ1-6, reads SAVISQKPSRDICQRGTSLTIQCQVDSQVTMMFWYRQQPGQSLTLIATANQGSEATYESGFVIDKFPISRPNLTFSTLTVSNMSPEDSSIYLCSVGDSLNSPLHFGNGTRLTVT.

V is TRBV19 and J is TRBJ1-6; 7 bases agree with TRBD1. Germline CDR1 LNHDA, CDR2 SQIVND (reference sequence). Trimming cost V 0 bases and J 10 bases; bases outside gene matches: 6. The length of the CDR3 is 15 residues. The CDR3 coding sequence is TGTGCCAGTAGTATAGAGACAGGGAGAGGATCACCCCTCCACTTT. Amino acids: CASSIETGRGSPLHF. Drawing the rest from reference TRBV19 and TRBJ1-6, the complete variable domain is DGGITQSPKYLFRKEGQNVTLSCEQNLNHDAMYWYRQDPGQGLRLIYYSQIVNDFQKGDIAEGYSVSREKKESFPLTVTSAQKNPTAFYLCASSIETGRGSPLHFGNGTRLTVT.

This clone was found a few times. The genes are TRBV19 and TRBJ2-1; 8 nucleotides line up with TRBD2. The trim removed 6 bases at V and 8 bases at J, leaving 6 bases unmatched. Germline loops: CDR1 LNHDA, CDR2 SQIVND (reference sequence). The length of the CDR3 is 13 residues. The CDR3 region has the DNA TGTGCCAGTAGATTGGCGGGGGGTCATGAGCAGTTCTTC. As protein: CASRLAGGHEQFF.

The CDR3 DNA sequence: TGTGCCAGCAGAACATCCGGGACAGTCAACCACTACACCTTC. This codes for CASRTSGTVNHYTF. The V gene is TRBV6-5, the J gene TRBJ1-2; 7 bases are shared with TRBD1. The length of the CDR3 is 14 residues. Germline CDR1 MNHEY, CDR2 SVGAGI. The trim removed 6 bases at V and 10 bases at J, leaving 14 bases unmatched.

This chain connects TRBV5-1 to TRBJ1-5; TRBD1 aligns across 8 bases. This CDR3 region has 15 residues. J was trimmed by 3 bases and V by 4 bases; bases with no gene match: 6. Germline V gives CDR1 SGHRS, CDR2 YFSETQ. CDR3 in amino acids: CASSPTGGLNQPQHF. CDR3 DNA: TGCGCCAGCAGCCCTACAGGGGGACTCAATCAGCCCCAGCATTTT.

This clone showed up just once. The CDR3 region is CASSLDYRGARNEQFF. Here the CDR3 DNA reads TGTGCCAGCAGCTTGGATTACCGGGGGGCGCGTAATGAGCAGTTCTTC. This chain connects TRBV5-5 to TRBJ2-1; tentative D call: TRBD2 (7 bases). The V gene lost 0 bases and the J gene lost 7 bases, with 17 bases spanning the gap. Germline loops: CDR1 SGHKS, CDR2 YYEKEE (reference sequence). This CDR3 has 16 residues.

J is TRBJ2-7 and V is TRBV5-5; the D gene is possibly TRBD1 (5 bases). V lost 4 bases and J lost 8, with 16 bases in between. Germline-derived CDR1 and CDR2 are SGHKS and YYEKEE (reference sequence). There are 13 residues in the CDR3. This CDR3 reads CASSTRAMGQQYF. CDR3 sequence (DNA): TGTGCCAGCAGCACCCGGGCGATGGGGCAGCAGTACTTC.

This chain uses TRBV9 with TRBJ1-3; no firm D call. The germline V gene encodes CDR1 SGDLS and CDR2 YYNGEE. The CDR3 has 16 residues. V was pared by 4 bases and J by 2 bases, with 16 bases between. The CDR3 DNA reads TGTGCCAGCAGCTTTTGGCCCGGAGGAGCTGGAAACACCATATATTTT. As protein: CASSFWPGGAGNTIYF.

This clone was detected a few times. For the CDR3, the DNA is TGCGCCAGCAGTGAGTCGCGCAAGACCGGGGAGCTGTTTTTT. This translates into CASSESRKTGELFF. The rearrangement uses TRBV10-2 and TRBJ2-2; D unclear. Per germline, CDR1 WSHSY and CDR2 SAAADI. V was shortened by 0 bases and J by 5 bases, with 7 bases between the two germline ends. The CDR3 extends over 14 amino acids.

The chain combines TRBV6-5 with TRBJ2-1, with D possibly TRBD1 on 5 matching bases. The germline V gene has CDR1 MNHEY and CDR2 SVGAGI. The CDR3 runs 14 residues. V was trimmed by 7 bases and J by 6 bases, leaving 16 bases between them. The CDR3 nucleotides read TGTGCCAGCACTTGGCAGGGAAGTTCCAATGAGCAGTTCTTC. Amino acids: CASTWQGSSNEQFF.

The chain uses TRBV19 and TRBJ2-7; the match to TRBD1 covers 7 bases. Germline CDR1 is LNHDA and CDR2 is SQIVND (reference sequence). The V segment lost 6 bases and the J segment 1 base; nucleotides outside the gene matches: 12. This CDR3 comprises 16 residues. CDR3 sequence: CASSRTFGTASYEQYF. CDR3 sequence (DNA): TGTGCCAGTAGCCGTACCTTCGGGACAGCGTCCTACGAGCAGTACTTC.

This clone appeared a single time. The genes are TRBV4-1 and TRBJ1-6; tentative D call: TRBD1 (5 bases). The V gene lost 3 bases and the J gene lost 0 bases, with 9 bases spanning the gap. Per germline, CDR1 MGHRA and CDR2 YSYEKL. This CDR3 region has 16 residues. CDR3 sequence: CASSHPGYSYNSPLHF. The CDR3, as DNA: TGCGCCAGCAGCCACCCAGGGTACTCCTATAATTCACCCCTCCACTTT.

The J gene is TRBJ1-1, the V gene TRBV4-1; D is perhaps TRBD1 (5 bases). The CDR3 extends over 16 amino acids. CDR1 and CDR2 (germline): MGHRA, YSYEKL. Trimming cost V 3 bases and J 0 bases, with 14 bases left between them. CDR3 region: CASSQKTATMNTEAFF. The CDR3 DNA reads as TGCGCCAGCAGCCAGAAGACAGCCACCATGAACACTGAAGCTTTCTTT.

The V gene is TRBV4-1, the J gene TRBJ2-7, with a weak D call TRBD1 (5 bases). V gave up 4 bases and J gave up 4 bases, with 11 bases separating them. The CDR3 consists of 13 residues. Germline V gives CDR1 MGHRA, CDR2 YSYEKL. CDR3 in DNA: TGCGCCAGCAGCCTTCAGGGTACTTACGAGCAGTACTTC. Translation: CASSLQGTYEQYF.